This T cell receptor beta chain was captured in a study of identical twins. A universal primer site was incorporated via template switching, and the cDNA contained unique molecular identifiers. TCRdb itself ran the 5' RACE reads through MiXCR, one entry per CDR3 protein. The sample contains about 480,000 distinct CDR3 sequences, approximately 15% of which appear only once. Broader study findings: Invariant MAIT and iNKT cells could partly confound zero-insertion analyses. Whereas memory repertoires showed no such difference, abundant cord blood beta clonotypes carried fewer insertions.

Looked up from germline, CDR1 is LGHDT and CDR2 is YNNKEL (reference sequence). Between the trimmed V and J ends, which lost 0 bases and 8 bases, there was a span of 19 bases. This CDR3 has 16 amino acids. A remark on this clonotype: Antigen specificity is unknown.

The sample was also linked to a second study, of yellow fever vaccine responses in identical twins.

This clonotype was sampled from a woman aged 18-29 years in good health. The sample comprised CD4+ T cells sorted from blood. The chain couples TRBV3-1 to TRBJ1-1; D uncertain. This chain's CDR3 is CASSQDFSQSLLEAFF. CDR3 DNA: TGTGCCAGCAGCCAAGATTTTTCTCAGAGCCTTCTAGAAGCTTTCTTT.